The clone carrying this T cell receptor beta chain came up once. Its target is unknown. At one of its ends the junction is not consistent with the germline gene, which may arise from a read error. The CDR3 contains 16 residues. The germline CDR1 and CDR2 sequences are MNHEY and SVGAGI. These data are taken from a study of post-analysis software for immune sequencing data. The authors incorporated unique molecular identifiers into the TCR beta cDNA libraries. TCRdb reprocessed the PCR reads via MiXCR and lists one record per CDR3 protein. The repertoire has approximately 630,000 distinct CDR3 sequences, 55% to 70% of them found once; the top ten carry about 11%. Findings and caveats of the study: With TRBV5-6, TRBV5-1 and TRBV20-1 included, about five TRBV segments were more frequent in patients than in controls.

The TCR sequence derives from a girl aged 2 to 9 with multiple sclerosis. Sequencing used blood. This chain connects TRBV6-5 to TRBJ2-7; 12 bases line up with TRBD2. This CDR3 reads CACSSASGRGPYEQYF. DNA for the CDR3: TGTGCCTGCAGTTCCGCTAGCGGGAGGGGCCCCTACGAGCAGTACTTC.